Shown below are 3 T cell receptor beta chains from a single sample sequenced in a study of T cells in Graves' hyperthyroidism and ophthalmopathy (dated by TCRdb to the late 2010s). Libraries were made using multiplex PCR. For sequencing, an Illumina HiSeq 2000 was employed. Amplification of TCR beta CDR3 regions was carried out from RNA transcripts. The TCR CDR3 was subjected to a first round of RT-PCR using the HTBI primer set and the Qiagen OneStep RT-PCR kit. The raw public reads went through TCRdb reprocessing: fastp at Q25, MiXCR clone calling, in-frame beta chains kept. Rows with a matching CDR3 protein are joined into one entry that keeps the most common DNA and genes. Here the sample has a few hundred thousand distinct CDR3 sequences; more than 20% occur a single time. More than 25% of the sample is in the top ten clones. Sequencing used blood. These receptors all stem from a man in his late teens or twenties with Graves' hyperthyroidism.

The chain couples TRBV4-1 to TRBJ1-3; no definite D call. The V end lost 0 bases, the J end lost 4 bases, and 13 bases lay between the germline ends. The germline CDR1 and CDR2 sequences are MGHRA and YSYEKL. This CDR3 contains 16 residues. The CDR3 DNA follows: TGCGCCAGCAGCCAAGATCCTGGACTGCTAGGAAACACCATATATTTT. It codes for CASSQDPGLLGNTIYF.

This clonotype was seen just once. The chain carries TRBV12-3 or TRBV12-4 and TRBJ1-2; tentative D call: TRBD1 (5 bases). The CDR3 is 14 amino acids. V dropped 5 bases and J dropped 4 bases, with 14 bases sitting between them. CDR3 residues: CASSPGLGPYGYTF. The CDR3 coding sequence is TGTGCCAGCAGTCCTGGGCTGGGGCCCTATGGCTACACCTTC.

The J gene is TRBJ2-5, the V gene TRBV20-1; 7 nucleotides match TRBD1. The germline V gene has CDR1 DFQATT and CDR2 SNEGSKA (reference sequence). The CDR3 has 14 residues. Germline trimming cut 1 base from V and 4 bases from J; bases unmatched to any gene: 6. The CDR3 DNA reads as TGCAGTGCTAGAGGGGACAGTCAGGGAGAGACCCAGTACTTC. It codes for CSARGDSQGETQYF.